These 3 T cell receptor beta chains originate from one sample sequenced in a study of T cell responses to AZD1222 COVID-19 vaccine. The table came from immunoSEQ multiplex PCR; TCRdb's copy has only in-frame clones and leaves some out. The sample consists of roughly 150,000 clones, more than 75% of them appearing once. Sequenced here: peripheral blood, sampled on day 0 of AZD1222 vaccination. These receptor sequences come from an adult in good health.

The V gene is TRBV4-2, the J gene TRBJ2-6; weak D call: TRBD2 (6 bases). In germline, CDR1 is LGHNA, CDR2 YNFKEQ. Trimming removed 0 bases from V and 1 base from J, with 13 bases in between. The CDR3 totals 18 residues. The CDR3 bases are TGTGCCAGCAGCCAAGAATTGGAGGGTAGGTCTGGGGCCAACGTCCTGACTTTC. The encoded protein is CASSQELEGRSGANVLTF.

The rearrangement joins TRBV6-5 to TRBJ2-5; 12 bases fit TRBD1. This CDR3 region has 14 residues. Germline V gene sequence: CDR1 MNHEY, CDR2 SVGAGI. J lost 5 bases, V lost 5 bases, and 3 bases had no gene match. CDR3 sequence: CASSRDRGQETQYF. The DNA for the CDR3 is TGTGCCAGCAGTAGGGACAGGGGGCAGGAGACCCAGTACTTC.

The chain is built from TRBV7-8 and TRBJ1-5; 7 bases map to TRBD1. Germline V lookup: CDR1 SGHVS, CDR2 FQNEAQ. The V segment lost 1 base and the J segment 7 bases; nucleotides outside the gene matches: 13. This CDR3 comprises 17 residues. The DNA for the CDR3 is TGTGCCAGCAGCTTAGTCCTCAGGGGGATAAAATGGCAGCCCCAGCATTTT. Its translation: CASSLVLRGIKWQPQHF.